These 3 T cell receptor beta chains were sequenced from one sample in a study of T-cell reconstitution after alpha-beta-depleted transplantation in children. Unique molecular identifiers were built into the TCRbeta library. TCRdb independently ran MiXCR on the PCR reads; one entry per CDR3 protein. The table has about 640,000 distinct CDR3 sequences, about 15% seen once; the top ten hold about 1.1%. Sequenced here: PBMCs from the stem cell graft donor, sampled from the stem cell graft. Receptors originate from a human donor who donated a stem cell graft to a child with acute myeloid leukemia.

This clonotype was seen repeatedly, ten times or more. The rearrangement joins TRBV7-9 to TRBJ2-7; D possibly corresponds to TRBD2 (5 bases). V shed 6 bases and J shed 5 bases, with 20 bases lying between them. Germline V gene data show CDR1 as SEHNR and CDR2 as FQNEAQ (reference sequence). The CDR3 runs 15 residues. This CDR3 reads CASSPNRGVEDEQYF. The CDR3 DNA follows: TGTGCCAGCAGTCCTAACCGGGGTGTAGAGGACGAGCAGTACTTC.

This clonotype was seen ten or more times. The chain carries TRBV12-3 or TRBV12-4 and TRBJ2-7; TRBD1 might be the D (5 bases). The CDR3 has 17 amino acids. Deletions cut 2 bases from V and 2 bases from J, with 19 bases between. The CDR3 nucleotides are TGTGCCAGCAGTTTAAGGGCAGGGCCGAACATTCCCTACGAGCAGTACTTC. This translates into CASSLRAGPNIPYEQYF.

This clonotype came up a few times. The CDR3 sequence is CASSPHSGTGNQPQHF. The CDR3 nucleotides are TGTGCCAGCAGTCCCCATTCCGGGACAGGGAATCAGCCCCAGCATTTT. The chain uses TRBV12-3 or TRBV12-4 and TRBJ1-5; TRBD1 agrees at 9 bases. V was clipped by 5 bases and J by 4 bases; unmatched bases: 9. CDR3 length: 16 residues.